The clone carrying this T cell receptor beta chain was seen only a few times. The sample comes from a study of regulatory T cells in long-lasting Graves disease. iRepertoire HTBI primers and Arm-PCR of CDR3 regions built TCR beta libraries. TCRdb redid the calling of the multiplex PCR reads with MiXCR, one entry per CDR3 protein. The sample lists some 420,000 distinct CDR3 sequences; around a fifth were seen once. The germline V and J ends were trimmed by 8 bases and 2 bases, with 10 bases remaining between them. CDR3 length: 13 residues. Germline-derived CDR1 and CDR2 are SNHLY and FYNNEI. Time point noted: persistent/refractory GD, antithyroid drugs over 5 years with positive TRAb. PBMC-extracted RNA yielded the TCR library. The authors diagnosed Graves' disease using American Thyroid Association guidelines.

The rearrangement uses TRBV2 and TRBJ2-1, with D possibly being TRBD2 (5 bases). This TCR was sampled from a female donor with Graves disease. The sample in question was peripheral blood mononuclear cells (PBMCs), obtained when the disease was refractory, from a patient treated with antithyroid drugs. The CDR3 loop reads CASRTGAYNEQFF. The CDR3 DNA reads TGTGCCAGCCGGACTGGTGCCTACAATGAGCAGTTCTTC.